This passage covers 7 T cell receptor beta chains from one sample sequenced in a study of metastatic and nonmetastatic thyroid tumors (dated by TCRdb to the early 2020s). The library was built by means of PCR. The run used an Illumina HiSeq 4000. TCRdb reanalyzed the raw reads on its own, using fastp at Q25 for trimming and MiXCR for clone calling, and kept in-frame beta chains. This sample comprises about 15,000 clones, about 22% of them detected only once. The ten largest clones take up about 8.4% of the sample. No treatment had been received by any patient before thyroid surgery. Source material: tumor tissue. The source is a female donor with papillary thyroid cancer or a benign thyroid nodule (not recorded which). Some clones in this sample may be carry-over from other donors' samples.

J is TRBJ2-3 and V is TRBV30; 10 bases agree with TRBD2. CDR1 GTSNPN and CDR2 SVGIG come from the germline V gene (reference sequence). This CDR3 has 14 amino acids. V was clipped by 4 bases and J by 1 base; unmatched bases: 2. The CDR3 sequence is CAWTLAGGTDTQYF. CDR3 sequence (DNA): TGTGCCTGGACGCTAGCGGGGGGCACAGATACGCAGTATTTT.

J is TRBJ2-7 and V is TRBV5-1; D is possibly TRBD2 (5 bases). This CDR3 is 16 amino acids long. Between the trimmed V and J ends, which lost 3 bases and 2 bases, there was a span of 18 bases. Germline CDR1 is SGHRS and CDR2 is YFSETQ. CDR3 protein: CASSSPDGLRPYEQYF. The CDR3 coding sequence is TGCGCCAGCAGCTCGCCGGATGGACTTAGGCCCTACGAGCAGTACTTC.

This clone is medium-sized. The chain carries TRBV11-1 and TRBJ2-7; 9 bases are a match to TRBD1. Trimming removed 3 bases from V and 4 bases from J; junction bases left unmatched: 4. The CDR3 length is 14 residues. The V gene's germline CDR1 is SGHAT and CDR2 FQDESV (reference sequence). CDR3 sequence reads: CASSLGQGWYEQYF. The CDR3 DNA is TGTGCCAGCAGCTTGGGACAGGGATGGTACGAGCAGTACTTC.

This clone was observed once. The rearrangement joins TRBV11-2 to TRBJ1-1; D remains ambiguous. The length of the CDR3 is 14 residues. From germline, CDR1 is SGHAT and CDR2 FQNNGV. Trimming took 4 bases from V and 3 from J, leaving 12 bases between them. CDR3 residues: CASSSRFSDTEAFF. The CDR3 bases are TGTGCCAGCAGCTCCAGGTTCTCGGACACTGAAGCTTTCTTT.

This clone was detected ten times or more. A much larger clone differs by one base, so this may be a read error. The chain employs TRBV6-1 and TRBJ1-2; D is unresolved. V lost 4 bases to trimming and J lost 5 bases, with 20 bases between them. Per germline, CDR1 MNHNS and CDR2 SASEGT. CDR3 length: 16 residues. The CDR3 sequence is CASSARVGEYLYGYTF. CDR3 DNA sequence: TGTGCCAGCAGTGCAAGGGTCGGGGAGTACCTATATGGCTACACCTTC.

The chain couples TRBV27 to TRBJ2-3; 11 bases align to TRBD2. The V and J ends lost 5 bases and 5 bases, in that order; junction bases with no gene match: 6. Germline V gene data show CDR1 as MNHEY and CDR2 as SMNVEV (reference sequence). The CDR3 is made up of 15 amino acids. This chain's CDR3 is CASSIGTSGRDTQYF. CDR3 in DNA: TGTGCCAGCAGTATTGGGACTAGCGGTAGAGATACGCAGTATTTT.

The CDR3 sequence is CASSLRGMRGEQYF. Written as DNA, the CDR3 is TGTGCCAGCAGTTTACGCGGTATGCGCGGCGAGCAGTACTTC. The V and J genes are TRBV28 and TRBJ2-7; no clear D. V was shortened by 2 bases and J by 6 bases, with 14 bases between the two germline ends. Germline V gives CDR1 MDHEN, CDR2 SYDVKM. There are 14 residues in the CDR3.